These 3 T cell receptor beta chains were sequenced from one sample in a study of T cell responses to AZD1222 COVID-19 vaccine. TCRdb's table, derived via immunoSEQ multiplex PCR, lists solely in-frame clones and lacks some. Here the sample spans 150,000 or so clones, approximately 90% being singletons. The material sequenced was peripheral blood, taken on day 0 of AZD1222 vaccination. Receptors originate from an adult in good health.

The chain carries TRBV19 and TRBJ1-5; D perhaps matches TRBD1 (5 bases). V was pared by 5 bases and J by 0 bases, with 17 bases between. Germline V gene data show CDR1 as LNHDA and CDR2 as SQIVND (reference sequence). The CDR3 is 17 residues long. Here the CDR3 DNA reads TGTGCCAGTAGTGTAGGGACCCAAGAATATAGCAATCAGCCCCAGCATTTT. It translates to CASSVGTQEYSNQPQHF. Looking up the rest from reference TRBV19 and TRBJ1-5 gives the full variable domain: DGGITQSPKYLFRKEGQNVTLSCEQNLNHDAMYWYRQDPGQGLRLIYYSQIVNDFQKGDIAEGYSVSREKKESFPLTVTSAQKNPTAFYLCASSVGTQEYSNQPQHFGDGTRLSIL.

The V and J genes are TRBV25-1 and TRBJ1-5; a possible D gene is TRBD1 (6 bases). The CDR3 has 17 residues. Trimming cost V 4 bases and J 5 bases, with 21 bases left between them. Looked up from germline, CDR1 is MGHDK and CDR2 is SYGVNS. CDR3 protein: CASSGSGGQEGDQPQHF. CDR3 DNA: TGTGCCAGCAGTGGGTCCGGGGGGCAGGAGGGGGATCAGCCCCAGCATTTT.

The chain employs TRBV7-9 and TRBJ2-3, with TRBD2 matching over 11 bases. Germline assignment: CDR1 SEHNR and CDR2 FQNEAQ (reference sequence). The V gene end was trimmed by 7 bases and the J gene end by 14 bases; junction bases not matched to a gene: 8. There are 12 residues in the CDR3. The CDR3 coding sequence is TGTGCCAGCACACTCACTAGCGGGAGAGTGTATTTT. Its translation: CASTLTSGRVYF.